A single sample is the source of the 19 T cell receptor beta chains below, sequenced in a study of T cells after yellow fever vaccination. Using its own MiXCR run on the 5' RACE reads, TCRdb lists one record per CDR3 protein. Here the sample spans around 590,000 distinct CDR3 sequences, about 12% being singletons. Sample: PBMCs, taken on the day of the yellow fever booster vaccination. These TCRs come from a man aged 25 to 40 who received the YFV17D yellow fever vaccine.

This clonotype was detected a few times. CDR3 bases: TGCAGCGGTAAAATCAGGGGGCTCTACAATGAGCAGTTCTTC. Translating gives CSGKIRGLYNEQFF. The gene calls are TRBV29-1 and TRBJ2-1; 8 nucleotides line up with TRBD1. V lost 7 bases to trimming and J lost 3 bases; unmatched junction nucleotides: 8. CDR1 and CDR2 (germline): SQVTM, ANQGSEA. This CDR3 region has 14 residues.

This clonotype was found a few times. V usage is TRBV6-2 or TRBV6-3 and J usage is TRBJ2-2; no reliable D call. Germline V gene sequence: CDR1 MNHEY, CDR2 SVGEGT. The CDR3 has 16 amino acids. The V end lost 2 bases, the J end lost 0 bases, and 10 bases lay between the germline ends. CDR3 region: CASSYVPTANTGELFF. For the CDR3, the DNA is TGTGCCAGCAGTTACGTCCCCACGGCGAACACCGGGGAGCTGTTTTTT.

This clonotype was counted only a few times. The CDR3: CASSLSSLQGSNSPLHF. Written as DNA, the CDR3 is TGTGCCAGCAGTTTATCGTCCCTACAGGGAAGTAATTCACCCCTCCACTTT. The chain uses TRBV27 and TRBJ1-6, with D tentatively TRBD1 (6 bases). The germline CDR1 and CDR2 sequences are MNHEY and SMNVEV (reference sequence). CDR3 length equals 17 residues. V lost 0 bases and J 6 bases, leaving 15 bases between the germline ends.

This clonotype was found a few times. The CDR3 nucleotides are TGTGCCAGCAGCCCCCGACAGGTCTACGAGCAGTACTTC. Protein product: CASSPRQVYEQYF. The gene calls are TRBV6-6 and TRBJ2-7; D possibly corresponds to TRBD1 (6 bases). Trimming left V 6 bases short and J 3 bases short, with 12 bases between. This CDR3 has 13 amino acids. Germline loops: CDR1 MNHNY, CDR2 SVGAGI (reference sequence).

This sequence joins TRBV20-1 and TRBJ1-5; D gene unclear. V was cut by 1 base and J by 4 bases, with 17 bases left in between. The germline gives CDR1 DFQATT, CDR2 SNEGSKA (reference sequence). The CDR3 consists of 16 residues. This chain's CDR3 is CSARARAGLGNQPQHF. As DNA, the CDR3 is TGCAGTGCTAGAGCTCGGGCAGGCCTAGGGAATCAGCCCCAGCATTTT.

V and J are TRBV20-1 and TRBJ1-1; D remains ambiguous. The CDR3 extends over 12 amino acids. V was cut by 6 bases and J by 7 bases, with 15 bases left in between. The V gene's germline CDR1 is DFQATT and CDR2 SNEGSKA (reference sequence). In nucleotides, the CDR3 is TGCAGTGCCCCAGGAAGGGCTGATGAAGCTTTCTTT. This gives the protein CSAPGRADEAFF.

This clonotype was observed a few times. The chain has TRBV12-3 or TRBV12-4 and TRBJ2-2; TRBD1 matches 9 bases. The CDR3 covers 15 residues. The V and J ends lost 6 bases and 6 bases, in that order; junction bases with no gene match: 8. The CDR3, as DNA: TGTGCCAGCAGCTCTACAGGGGGCATGTCCGGGGAGCTGTTTTTT. The encoded protein is CASSSTGGMSGELFF.

This clonotype was seen only a few times. The chain carries TRBV30 and TRBJ2-1; 7 nucleotides line up with TRBD2. V was pared by 2 bases and J by 9 bases, with 10 bases of the junction left unmatched. This CDR3 spans 14 amino acids. Germline V CDR1 and CDR2: GTSNPN, SVGIG (reference sequence). The CDR3 bases are TGTGCCTGGAGTAAAATGGCGGGAGTTGGTGAGCAGTTCTTC. Amino acid sequence: CAWSKMAGVGEQFF.

This clonotype has just a few counts. The rearrangement joins TRBV4-2 to TRBJ1-6, with 8 bases identical to TRBD1. The trim removed 2 bases at V and 10 bases at J, leaving 10 bases unmatched. The germline gives CDR1 LGHNA, CDR2 YNFKEQ. This CDR3 is built from 16 residues. The CDR3 reads CASSQQTQGGPSPLHF. The CDR3 region has the DNA TGTGCCAGCAGCCAACAAACACAGGGGGGTCCCTCACCCCTCCACTTT.

This chain connects TRBV9 to TRBJ2-1; D is unclear. From germline, CDR1 is SGDLS and CDR2 YYNGEE. The germline V and J ends were trimmed by 2 bases and 8 bases, with 14 bases remaining between them. CDR3 size: 14 residues. CDR3 coding DNA: TGTGCCAGCAGCGTGCTTCGCCGAGGCGATGAGCAGTTCTTC. It is translated as CASSVLRRGDEQFF.

This clonotype showed up many times. This chain links TRBV20-1 with TRBJ2-2; 7 bases match TRBD1. Germline V gene lookup returns CDR1 DFQATT and CDR2 SNEGSKA (reference sequence). Trimming cost V 6 bases and J 2 bases; bases outside gene matches: 6. The CDR3 covers 14 residues. CDR3 in DNA: TGCAGTGCAAAGGGACAGTTAAACACCGGGGAGCTGTTTTTT. This gives the protein CSAKGQLNTGELFF.

This chain connects TRBV11-1 to TRBJ2-7; no firm D call. This CDR3 spans 12 amino acids. Per the germline V gene, CDR1 is SGHAT and CDR2 is FQDESV (reference sequence). V was cut by 5 bases and J by 9 bases, with 14 bases left in between. This CDR3 is CASSLPAGGQYF. DNA of the CDR3: TGTGCCAGCAGCCTACCCGCTGGTGGGCAGTACTTC.

This chain connects TRBV20-1 to TRBJ2-1, with 8 bases matching TRBD2. Trimming at V came to 6 bases and at J to 5 bases, leaving 9 bases not matched to a gene. The CDR3 loop spans 14 amino acids. Per germline, CDR1 DFQATT and CDR2 SNEGSKA (reference sequence). The CDR3 loop is CSAEREFWNNEQFF. CDR3 DNA sequence: TGCAGTGCGGAGCGGGAGTTCTGGAACAATGAGCAGTTCTTC.

The genes are TRBV19 and TRBJ2-7; 7 nucleotides line up with TRBD2. J was trimmed by 5 bases and V by 2 bases; bases with no gene match: 9. This CDR3 spans 15 amino acids. The germline V gene encodes CDR1 LNHDA and CDR2 SQIVND (reference sequence). The CDR3 sequence: CASSISRLAVDEQYF. DNA of the CDR3: TGTGCCAGTAGTATAAGCCGACTAGCCGTCGACGAGCAGTACTTC.

Concerning this clonotype itself: The junction does not match germline at one end; this may be a read error. The chain carries TRBV20-1 and TRBJ2-5, with 8 positions matching TRBD1. Germline CDR1 DFQATT, CDR2 SNEGSKA (reference sequence). The CDR3 sequence is 14 residues long. The CDR3 loop is CSAPDRGRGENQYF. The DNA for the CDR3 is TGCAGTGCTCCAGACAGGGGAAGAGGAGAGAACCAGTACTTC.

This clonotype has only a few counts. This sequence joins TRBV29-1 and TRBJ1-1; D call uncertain. CDR1 is SQVTM, CDR2 ANQGSEA, per germline. The V and J ends lost 4 bases and 4 bases respectively, with 7 bases between them. The CDR3 extends over 11 amino acids. The CDR3 region is CSVGVGTEAFF. The CDR3 DNA follows: TGCAGCGTTGGGGTGGGCACTGAAGCTTTCTTT.

The sample holds a few counts of this clonotype. This rearrangement joins TRBV20-1 to TRBJ2-5; D possibly matches TRBD1 or TRBD2 (6 bases each). The CDR3 is made up of 15 amino acids. The ends were cut back, 0 bases at V and 9 bases at J, with 20 bases in the middle. Germline CDR1 DFQATT, CDR2 SNEGSKA (reference sequence). CDR3 protein: CSARDGGGPDIAQYF. The CDR3 region has the DNA TGCAGTGCTAGAGATGGAGGGGGGCCCGACATAGCCCAGTACTTC.

The sample holds a few counts of this clonotype. The V and J genes are TRBV7-2 and TRBJ2-7, with D unresolved. CDR1 is SGHTA, CDR2 FQGNSA, per germline. Trimming left V 5 bases short and J 6 bases short, with 14 bases between. The CDR3 runs to 13 residues. CDR3 DNA: TGTGCCAGCAGCCCGTCCCGGGCAGCCGAGCAGTACTTC. This translates into CASSPSRAAEQYF.

In its sample, this clonotype was seen a few times. The V gene is TRBV29-1, the J gene TRBJ1-5; 8 bases align to TRBD1. CDR1 is SQVTM, CDR2 ANQGSEA, per germline. Unmatched junction bases numbered 6, after V lost 6 bases and J lost 8 bases. This CDR3 is 12 amino acids long. The CDR3 bases are TGCAGCGTAACAGGGGGAGGGGAGCCCCAGCATTTT. Its translation: CSVTGGGEPQHF.